Below, 9 T cell receptor beta chains from the same sample are listed, as sequenced in a study of T cell responses to AZD1222 COVID-19 vaccine. Sequenced by immunoSEQ multiplex PCR; TCRdb stores in-frame clones only, minus some. The sample holds about 120,000 clones, approximately 87% seen once. The sequencing here drew on peripheral blood, taken on day 0 of AZD1222 vaccination. The receptors originated from an adult in good health.

The rearrangement joins TRBV11-3 to TRBJ2-1; 7 nucleotides agree with TRBD2. CDR3 length: 13 residues. The junction had 6 bases not matched to a gene; V was cut back by 5 bases and J by 8 bases. From germline, CDR1 is SGHNT and CDR2 YENEEA. The CDR3 DNA sequence: TGTGCCAGCAGCCCAAGGGAGGGGCATGAGCAGTTCTTC. Residues: CASSPREGHEQFF.

The chain has TRBV20-1 and TRBJ2-1; TRBD1 matches at 9 bases. The CDR3 contains 16 residues. Germline assignment: CDR1 DFQATT and CDR2 SNEGSKA (reference sequence). With V trimmed by 3 bases and J by 7 bases, 13 bases remained unmatched. The CDR3 protein is CSASRPRQGTGNEQFF. The CDR3 bases are TGCAGTGCTAGTCGCCCCCGACAGGGGACAGGGAATGAGCAGTTCTTC.

V and J are TRBV5-5 and TRBJ1-2; D perhaps matches TRBD1 (6 bases). The CDR3 consists of 15 residues. The V end was cut by 6 bases, the J end by 7 bases, with 22 bases between. The germline V gene encodes CDR1 SGHKS and CDR2 YYEKEE (reference sequence). DNA of the CDR3: TGTGCCAGCACTCTGACCCTGGACAGCCGCCTTGGCTACACCTTC. It codes for CASTLTLDSRLGYTF.

The gene calls are TRBV3-1 (or the pseudogene TRBV3-2) and TRBJ1-4; D remains ambiguous. In germline, CDR1 is LGHDT, CDR2 YNNKEL (reference sequence). Trimming took off 2 bases at V and 4 bases at J, with 8 bases between the two ends. CDR3 length: 14 amino acids. CDR3 amino acids: CASSQSTGNEKLFF. As DNA, the CDR3 is TGTGCCAGCAGCCAATCCACGGGTAATGAAAAACTGTTTTTT.

The chain uses TRBV15 and TRBJ2-3; tentatively, D is TRBD1 (6 bases). This CDR3 contains 16 residues. The V end lost 0 bases, the J end lost 2 bases, and 12 bases lay between the germline ends. Per the germline V gene, CDR1 is LNHNV and CDR2 is YYDKDF (reference sequence). Written as DNA, the CDR3 is TGTGCCACCAGCAGAGAGCAGGGGCTCTCCACAGATACGCAGTATTTT. It is translated as CATSREQGLSTDTQYF.

This chain joins TRBV18 and TRBJ1-2; D not resolved. CDR1 and CDR2 from the germline V gene are KGHSH and LQKENI. This CDR3 contains 13 residues. V was shortened by 2 bases and J by 3 bases, with 7 bases between the two germline ends. The DNA for the CDR3 is TGTGCCAGCTCACCAGGTGGGCACTATGGCTACACCTTC. This translates into CASSPGGHYGYTF.

V is TRBV6-5 and J is TRBJ1-4; 7 bases agree with TRBD1. Unmatched junction bases numbered 6, after V lost 7 bases and J lost 4 bases. From germline, CDR1 is MNHEY and CDR2 SVGAGI. The CDR3 is 14 amino acids. CDR3 protein: CASKRQGNNEKLFF. DNA of the CDR3: TGTGCCAGCAAACGACAGGGAAATAATGAAAAACTGTTTTTT.

V is TRBV12-5 and J is TRBJ1-2; D remains ambiguous. V was shortened by 5 bases and J by 0 bases, with 13 bases between the two germline ends. This CDR3 region has 15 residues. Germline values: CDR1 LGHNT, CDR2 FRNRAP. CDR3 DNA: TGTGCTAGTGGTCCCCCCGCAGGACCTAACTATGGCTACACCTTC. Its translation: CASGPPAGPNYGYTF.

The chain employs TRBV7-6 and TRBJ1-5; D is unresolved. The CDR3 is 14 residues long. Trimming took 3 bases from V and 0 from J, leaving 6 bases between them. The germline V gene encodes CDR1 SGHVS and CDR2 FNYEAQ. The CDR3 spells CASSLQYSNQPQHF. The CDR3 DNA is TGTGCCAGCAGCTTGCAGTATAGCAATCAGCCCCAGCATTTT.